These T cell receptor beta chains were read from a single sample in a study of T cell clusters in autoimmune cytopenias. TCRdb reprocessed the multiplex PCR reads and reports one entry per CDR3 protein, with no DNA. The ten most abundant clones cover approximately 4.9% of a sample with 4,500 to 7,000 distinct CDR3 sequences. Input material: peripheral blood. The receptor source for this set is a human donor with an autoimmune cytopenia or autoimmune hepatitis (not recorded which). Both conserved end residues are part of each CDR3. Only part of the rows carry a size: once, few, many, or a class if the clone is expanded.

clone_size,j_call,v_call,cdr3_aa
.,TRBJ2-7,TRBV9,CASSVARGRNEQYF
.,TRBJ1-4,TRBV7-9,CASSARTGRGEKLFF
.,TRBJ2-5,TRBV5-1,CASSFGLWGGEETQYF
.,TRBJ2-4,TRBV6-1,CASTLNMVKNIQYF
medium-sized,TRBJ2-6,TRBV19,CATGDRRSSGANVLTF
.,TRBJ2-3,TRBV20-1,CSASGDSYRTDTQYF
medium-sized,TRBJ1-6,TRBV30,CAWSPGFSPLHF
.,TRBJ2-6,TRBV5-4,CASSLGPVPGGANVLTF
.,TRBJ2-1,TRBV20-1,CSARSRDRVLNEQFF
.,TRBJ2-2,TRBV7-9,CASSDWGGNTGELFF
medium-sized,TRBJ1-1,TRBV12-3/TRBV12-4,CASSDRGEVAEAFF
medium-sized,TRBJ2-1,TRBV6-2/TRBV6-3,CASKPLPRRGGLPTSYNEQFF
.,TRBJ1-2,TRBV21-1,CASSTGTGWAGYTF
medium-sized,TRBJ2-4,TRBV18,CASSTEHLAKNIQYF
medium-sized,TRBJ1-1,TRBV6-6,CASSYPDKNTEAFF
medium-sized,TRBJ2-5,TRBV6-1,CASSAGRELETQYF
.,TRBJ2-7,TRBV5-1,CASSLEAHPGDEQYF
medium-sized,TRBJ1-6,TRBV6-2/TRBV6-3,CASSYQGRWGTGYNSPLHF
medium-sized,TRBJ2-3,TRBV6-2/TRBV6-3,CASRRRAFADTQYF
.,TRBJ1-1,TRBV6-1,CASSQGALNTEAFF
medium-sized,TRBJ1-2,TRBV18,CASSPSTRQGADGYTF
.,TRBJ1-1,TRBV30,CAWSVGGFTGAEAFF
.,TRBJ2-7,TRBV19,CASSGAGGAYEQYF
.,TRBJ2-5,TRBV6-2/TRBV6-3,CASSENSGGAIKTQYF
medium-sized,TRBJ2-7,TRBV5-6,CASDVVGGSYEQYF
.,TRBJ2-7,TRBV7-9,CASSLGGQGWYF
.,TRBJ1-2,TRBV5-6,CASSPDSHNYGYTF